This T cell receptor beta chain came from a study of blood T cells in healthy people across ages. Study-level findings and limits: Long-lived donors carried more naive CD4+ cells and greater diversity than aged donors.

Every participating donor contributed about 10 milliliters of peripheral blood through a draw. Every sample had a minimum of 6.5 million PBMCs isolated. Germline V CDR1 and CDR2: MGHRA, YSYEKL. Germline trimming cut 0 bases from V and 2 bases from J; bases unmatched to any gene: 9. CDR3 length: 18 amino acids. With a J-beta primer mix and a sample-barcoded 5' primer, a second PCR ran about 7 to 11 cycles. Each cDNA molecule received a tag from a template-switch adaptor that had 12 random nucleotides. TCRdb recomputed calls from the 5' RACE reads with MiXCR, one row per CDR3 protein. The repertoire has about 1.6 million distinct CDR3 sequences, 30% to 40% of them found once; the top ten carry about 10%. This clonotype has just one count. Its antigen is still unknown.

Material for sequencing was blood. The chain couples TRBV4-1 to TRBJ1-5; 8 bases align to TRBD1. The source is a woman aged 30 to 39 in good health. The CDR3 DNA is TGCGCCAGCAGCCAAGATACAGGGGGGGGCTATGGCAATCAGCCCCAGCATTTT. It is translated as CASSQDTGGGYGNQPQHF.